The 6 T cell receptor beta chains below all came from one sample that was sequenced in a study of human T cells and chemical hapten exposure. Time point meaning: pre-sensitization, week 0. Documented treatment: therapeutic diphenylcyclopropenone sensitization with weekly scalp DPC. TCRdb recomputed calls from the RACE reads with MiXCR, one row per CDR3 protein. Of a few hundred thousand distinct CDR3 sequences listed, over 5% are singletons. The sample consisted of whole blood, taken in connection with sensitization to the hapten diphenylcyclopropenone (DPC). All receptors derive from a woman under 30 with alopecia areata. Some clones in this sample may be carry-over from other donors' samples.

This clonotype was recorded a few times. The chain recombines TRBV4-2 with TRBJ1-2, with D unresolved. Trimming removed 4 bases at V and 4 bases at J, with 16 bases between. The germline CDR1 and CDR2 sequences are LGHNA and YNFKEQ. The CDR3 covers 15 residues. The CDR3 spells CASSLGSGRSYGYTF. As DNA, the CDR3 is TGTGCCAGCAGCCTGGGGTCCGGCAGGTCCTATGGCTACACCTTC.

The chain joins TRBV7-9 to TRBJ1-5; no firm D call. In germline, CDR1 is SEHNR, CDR2 FQNEAQ (reference sequence). Between the trimmed V and J ends, which lost 0 bases and 5 bases, there was a span of 5 bases. This CDR3 is built from 13 residues. This CDR3 is CASSLAEDQPQHF. The CDR3 region has the DNA TGTGCCAGCAGCTTAGCGGAGGATCAGCCCCAGCATTTT. The entire variable domain, with the rest obtained from reference TRBV7-9 and TRBJ1-5, is as follows: DTGVSQNPRHKITKRGQNVTFRCDPISEHNRLYWYRQTLGQGPEFLTYFQNEAQLEKSRLLSDRFSAERPKGSFSTLEIQRTEQGDSAMYLCASSLAEDQPQHFGDGTRLSIL.

The sample holds many counts of this clonotype. The chain combines TRBV11-3 with TRBJ2-7; 7 bases map to TRBD2. V was pared by 5 bases and J by 4 bases, with 8 bases of the junction left unmatched. The CDR3 is 14 residues long. Germline V CDR1 and CDR2: SGHNT, YENEEA. The CDR3 loop is CASSRGGIEYEQYF. The DNA of the CDR3 is TGTGCCAGCAGCCGGGGAGGGATAGAGTACGAGCAGTACTTC.

This clonotype was observed many times. This chain joins TRBV27 and TRBJ1-4; no reliable D call. Deletions cut 0 bases from V and 4 bases from J, with 9 bases between. The germline V gene encodes CDR1 MNHEY and CDR2 SMNVEV (reference sequence). The CDR3 totals 15 residues. The CDR3 nucleotides are TGTGCCAGCAGTTTATCGGGGAGGAGTAATGAAAAACTGTTTTTT. Protein: CASSLSGRSNEKLFF.

This clonotype was found many times. This sequence joins TRBV7-9 and TRBJ2-1; D possibly uses TRBD1 or TRBD2 (5 bases each). V was cut by 5 bases and J by 0 bases, with 14 bases left in between. Germline V lookup: CDR1 SEHNR, CDR2 FQNEAQ (reference sequence). This CDR3 is built from 16 residues. The CDR3 loop reads CASSPRSGSSYNEQFF. CDR3 nucleotide sequence: TGTGCCAGCAGCCCCCGGTCAGGGAGCTCCTACAATGAGCAGTTCTTC.

This clonotype was counted at least ten times. This chain connects TRBV28 to TRBJ1-2; the D is unclear. The CDR3 totals 12 residues. In germline, CDR1 is MDHEN, CDR2 SYDVKM. Trimming took 4 bases from V and 2 from J, leaving 5 bases between them. The CDR3 region is CASSSDNYGYTF. CDR3 in DNA: TGTGCCAGCAGTTCGGACAACTATGGCTACACCTTC.